The 24 T cell receptor beta chains presented below share a single source sample, sequenced in a study of CD8 T cells in ankylosing spondylitis. Study-level findings and limits: Typical of ankylosing spondylitis blood, it appeared, was a TCR beta motif of several highly homologous variants.

These TCRs are of unknown antigen specificity. TCRdb redid the calling of the 5' RACE reads with MiXCR, one entry per CDR3 protein. The table records more than 250,000 distinct CDR3 sequences, 7.5% to 9% of them present only once. The source material was blood, either unsorted or a sorted T cell fraction (not recorded which). The receptors were sampled from a male donor with ankylosing spondylitis.

The V call is TRBV11-3, the J call TRBJ2-5; 9 bases align to TRBD2. V gave up 1 base and J gave up 1 base; unmatched junction bases: 7. CDR1 is SGHNT, CDR2 YENEEA, per germline. The CDR3 has 17 amino acids. CDR3 in amino acids: CASSLGKTSGIQETQYF. DNA for the CDR3: TGTGCCAGCAGCTTAGGGAAGACTAGCGGCATCCAAGAGACCCAGTACTTC.

At least ten counts were recorded for this clonotype. V is TRBV20-1 and J is TRBJ1-6; perhaps TRBD1 as D (5 bases). The CDR3 spans 13 residues. Germline values: CDR1 DFQATT, CDR2 SNEGSKA (reference sequence). Trimming stripped 3 bases from V and 5 bases from J, with 8 bases between. The DNA for the CDR3 is TGCAGTGCTAGTTCGGGGGATAATTCACCCCTCCACTTT. Translated, it gives CSASSGDNSPLHF.

This clonotype showed up many times. The chain uses TRBV28 and TRBJ1-5; 8 bases fit TRBD1. J was trimmed by 1 base and V by 3 bases; bases with no gene match: 11. CDR1 and CDR2 (germline): MDHEN, SYDVKM. This CDR3 has 18 residues. CDR3 residues: CASSFRTGRRTSNQPQHF. The CDR3 DNA follows: TGTGCCAGCAGTTTCCGGACAGGGAGAAGGACAAGCAATCAGCCCCAGCATTTT.

The chain joins TRBV3-1 to TRBJ2-7, with TRBD1 as a possible D gene (5 bases). CDR1 LGHDT and CDR2 YNNKEL come from the germline V gene (reference sequence). This CDR3 comprises 15 residues. Trimming took 0 bases from V and 1 from J, leaving 10 bases between them. In nucleotides, the CDR3 is TGTGCCAGCAGCCAAGATCCAGGGATTTCCTACGAGCAGTACTTC. It is translated as CASSQDPGISYEQYF.

This clonotype was observed a few times. This sequence joins TRBV24-1 and TRBJ1-2; 11 bases are a match to TRBD1. From germline, CDR1 is KGHDR and CDR2 SFDVKD. The CDR3 is 18 amino acids. Trimming removed 4 bases from V and 4 bases from J; junction bases left unmatched: 13. CDR3 loop: CATSERVPGQGGGYGYTF. CDR3 nucleotide sequence: TGTGCCACCAGTGAGCGAGTCCCGGGACAGGGGGGAGGCTATGGCTACACCTTC.

V usage is TRBV7-9 and J usage is TRBJ1-1; TRBD1 aligns across 8 bases. The CDR3 loop spans 15 amino acids. Looked up from germline, CDR1 is SEHNR and CDR2 is FQNEAQ (reference sequence). Trimming took 3 bases from V and 3 from J; bases not matched to a gene: 6. CDR3 sequence: CASSFWTGQDTEAFF. The CDR3 DNA reads as TGTGCCAGCAGCTTTTGGACAGGGCAGGACACTGAAGCTTTCTTT.

V usage is TRBV4-3 and J usage is TRBJ2-2, with D maybe TRBD2 (6 bases). The CDR3 covers 18 residues. Trimming removed 0 bases from V and 5 bases from J, with 19 bases in between. Germline-derived CDR1 and CDR2 are LGHNA and YSLEER. The CDR3, as DNA: TGCGCCAGCAGCCAAGAGGGAATAGCGGCCTGGTTGACCGGGGAGCTGTTTTTT. Protein: CASSQEGIAAWLTGELFF.

The genes are TRBV20-1 and TRBJ2-1; D is uncertain. Germline-derived CDR1 and CDR2 are DFQATT and SNEGSKA (reference sequence). V lost 0 bases, J lost 5 bases, and 11 bases lay in between. This CDR3 comprises 14 residues. CDR3 sequence reads: CSARDGSGNNEQFF. The CDR3 nucleotides read TGCAGTGCTAGAGATGGATCAGGAAACAATGAGCAGTTCTTC.

This clonotype has ten or more counts. The chain has TRBV5-1 and TRBJ1-1, with D hard to call. With 3 bases removed from V and 0 bases from J, the gap between germline ends came to 9 bases. This CDR3 is 14 amino acids long. CDR1 is SGHRS, CDR2 YFSETQ, per germline. The CDR3: CASSSGTMNTEAFF. The CDR3 coding sequence is TGCGCCAGCAGCTCGGGAACCATGAACACTGAAGCTTTCTTT.

This clonotype was detected a few times. The chain employs TRBV28 and TRBJ2-7; TRBD2 aligns across 9 bases. J was trimmed by 9 bases and V by 3 bases; bases with no gene match: 6. The V gene's germline CDR1 is MDHEN and CDR2 SYDVKM. This CDR3 spans 13 amino acids. CDR3 sequence (DNA): TGTGCCAGCAGTTTGGTTAGCGGGAGTCGGCAGTACTTC. Protein sequence: CASSLVSGSRQYF.

This clonotype was seen ten or more times. The gene calls are TRBV20-1 and TRBJ1-2; the match to TRBD1 covers 7 bases. Germline V gene data show CDR1 as DFQATT and CDR2 as SNEGSKA (reference sequence). This CDR3 has 15 residues. Unmatched junction bases numbered 14, after V lost 5 bases and J lost 5 bases. The CDR3 protein is CSAPFSGTDFYGYTF. CDR3 nucleotide sequence: TGCAGTGCTCCCTTTTCCGGGACAGATTTTTATGGCTACACCTTC.

This clonotype was found many times. V usage is TRBV7-2 and J usage is TRBJ2-2; D may correspond to TRBD1 or TRBD2 (5 bases each). Trimming shortened V by 2 bases and J by 6 bases, and 19 bases separated the two germline ends. CDR1 SGHTA and CDR2 FQGNSA come from the germline V gene. This CDR3 is built from 17 residues. The CDR3: CASSLRGQPWTPGELFF. The CDR3, as DNA: TGTGCCAGCAGCTTAAGGGGCCAGCCTTGGACTCCCGGGGAGCTGTTTTTT. The whole variable domain, filled in from reference TRBV7-2 and TRBJ2-2, reads GAGVSQSPSNKVTEKGKDVELRCDPISGHTALYWYRQSLGQGLEFLIYFQGNSAPDKSGLPSDRFSAERTGGSVSTLTIQRTQQEDSAVYLCASSLRGQPWTPGELFFGEGSRLTVL.

This clonotype occurred a few times. In DNA, the CDR3 is TGTGCCAGCAGTCCTCAGGTTTCTAGGGGCTACACCTTC. Translated, it gives CASSPQVSRGYTF. The chain employs TRBV28 and TRBJ1-2; D call uncertain. Germline V gives CDR1 MDHEN, CDR2 SYDVKM. The length of the CDR3 is 13 residues. With 5 bases removed from V and 8 bases from J, the gap between germline ends came to 15 bases.

Only a few counts were recorded for this clonotype. The V call is TRBV27, the J call TRBJ2-7; D may be TRBD1 (6 bases). The CDR3 runs 15 residues. Trimming pared 5 bases from V and 6 bases from J, leaving 20 bases between. Germline CDR1 and CDR2: MNHEY and SMNVEV (reference sequence). Written as DNA, the CDR3 is TGTGCCAGCAGTCCGCGGGTGGGGGCGCTGGGCGAGCAGTACTTC. It is translated as CASSPRVGALGEQYF.

The table lists this clonotype with a few counts. This chain links TRBV5-1 with TRBJ2-6, with 8 bases fitting TRBD1. The germline CDR1 and CDR2 sequences are SGHRS and YFSETQ. The CDR3 loop spans 15 amino acids. V trimming: 4 bases; J trimming: 4 bases; junction bases outside the gene matches: 4. The CDR3 loop reads CASSGGTGGANVLTF. In DNA form, the CDR3 reads TGCGCCAGCAGCGGGGGGACAGGAGGGGCCAACGTCCTGACTTTC. The entire variable domain, with the rest obtained from reference TRBV5-1 and TRBJ2-6, is as follows: KAGVTQTPRYLIKTRGQQVTLSCSPISGHRSVSWYQQTPGQGLQFLFEYFSETQRNKGNFPGRFSGRQFSNSRSEMNVSTLELGDSALYLCASSGGTGGANVLTFGAGSRLTVL.

The sample holds a few counts of this clonotype. This chain links TRBV12-3 or TRBV12-4 with TRBJ2-1, with 10 bases lining up with TRBD1. V dropped 6 bases and J dropped 7; count of bases not matched to a gene: 9. The CDR3 is made up of 15 amino acids. The CDR3 sequence: CASRFTRDRGNEQFF. CDR3 sequence (DNA): TGTGCCAGCAGGTTCACCCGGGACAGGGGTAATGAGCAGTTCTTC.

V usage is TRBV7-2 and J usage is TRBJ2-3; tentatively, D is TRBD2 (6 bases). CDR3 size: 15 residues. Germline V CDR1 and CDR2: SGHTA, FQGNSA. The V gene lost 6 bases and the J gene lost 7 bases, with 20 bases spanning the gap. The CDR3 loop is CASRPGGDDLNTQYF. CDR3 DNA sequence: TGTGCCAGCAGACCCGGAGGGGATGATCTAAATACGCAGTATTTT.

The rearrangement links TRBV7-2 to TRBJ1-5; D ambiguous. V lost 5 bases, J lost 3 bases, and 8 bases lay in between. This CDR3 is built from 13 residues. Germline V lookup: CDR1 SGHTA, CDR2 FQGNSA. The CDR3 DNA reads TGTGCCAGCAGCCAGTATTCCAATCAGCCCCAGCATTTT. The encoded protein is CASSQYSNQPQHF.

This clonotype was seen a few times. The chain recombines TRBV12-3 or TRBV12-4 with TRBJ1-3; possibly TRBD1 for D (5 bases). Trimming shortened V by 1 base and J by 7 bases, and 17 bases separated the two germline ends. The CDR3 length is 16 residues. The CDR3 DNA sequence: TGTGCCAGCAGTTTAGAGGGCAGGGCTCTCGTCAACACCATATATTTT. This translates into CASSLEGRALVNTIYF.

The chain has TRBV2 and TRBJ2-3; D call uncertain. The germline V gene has CDR1 SNHLY and CDR2 FYNNEI. Trimming removed 6 bases at V and 6 bases at J, with 16 bases between. This CDR3 has 14 amino acids. CDR3 amino acids: CASRRDRATDTQYF. DNA of the CDR3: TGTGCCAGCAGGAGAGATCGGGCCACGGATACGCAGTATTTT.

This clonotype was detected a few times. This chain uses TRBV18 with TRBJ2-1, with 9 nucleotides matching TRBD2. Trimming removed 3 bases from V and 5 bases from J; junction bases left unmatched: 5. The CDR3 length is 15 residues. The germline V gene encodes CDR1 KGHSH and CDR2 LQKENI. The CDR3 region has the DNA TGTGCCAGCTCACCTCGGACTAGCGTCAACAATGAGCAGTTCTTC. This sequence encodes CASSPRTSVNNEQFF.

This clonotype appeared a few times. The V call is TRBV28, the J call TRBJ1-1, with D hard to call. Germline V gives CDR1 MDHEN, CDR2 SYDVKM. This CDR3 contains 15 residues. V was clipped by 5 bases and J by 5 bases, with 18 bases between them. The CDR3 DNA is TGTGCCAGCAGTACCTACCCGGACGGTGGGACTGAAGCTTTCTTT. This translates into CASSTYPDGGTEAFF.

There are a few counts of this clonotype. The chain carries TRBV7-6 and TRBJ2-3; the D is unclear. The CDR3 totals 16 residues. Looked up from germline, CDR1 is SGHVS and CDR2 is FNYEAQ. V gave up 3 bases and J gave up 1 base, with 14 bases separating them. The CDR3 DNA reads TGTGCCAGCAGCTTCCGGGTGGAGACTGGCACAGATACGCAGTATTTT. Translating gives CASSFRVETGTDTQYF.

This clonotype turned up a few times. J is TRBJ2-7 and V is TRBV6-5, with a possible D match to TRBD2 (6 bases). V was trimmed by 3 bases and J by 12 bases, leaving 18 bases between them. CDR1 and CDR2 (germline): MNHEY, SVGAGI. The CDR3 length is 13 residues. The CDR3: CASSYGGTATLYF. The DNA for the CDR3 is TGTGCCAGCAGTTATGGCGGGACCGCTACGTTGTACTTC.